This TCR beta chain was observed in a study of spatial heterogeneity in lung cancer. On the study more broadly: There were, on average, more than eight raw-read appearances for each unique TCR and UMI combination.

This clonotype is labeled medium-sized. The target antigen is unknown. Regarding the study as a whole: In tumors, expanded intratumoral alpha and beta TCR counts tracked mutation counts.

Time point given: sample taken at primary tumor resection. Whole RNA from tumor, nontumor lung or frozen PBMC was sequenced unsorted. A distinct unique molecular identifier was carried by each TCR cDNA molecule. TCRdb analysed the 5' RACE reads with MiXCR anew, one entry per CDR3 protein. This table holds about 14,000 distinct CDR3 sequences, 2.5% to 3.5% found once. Germline CDR1 and CDR2: MNHEY and SVGEGT. This CDR3 comprises 15 residues. V was clipped by 4 bases and J by 11 bases, with 21 bases between them. This clonotype originated in a male donor with early-stage non-small cell lung cancer. The input for sequencing was lung tumor tissue, taken at surgery. The chain is built from TRBV6-2 or TRBV6-3 and TRBJ1-5; maybe TRBD1 (5 bases). CDR3 nucleotide sequence: TGTGCCAGCAGTTCCACGACAGAGTCCTTAGGGGCCCAGCATTTT. Translation: CASSSTTESLGAQHF.